Included here is one T cell receptor (beta chain) sequence, with context. Antigen specificity is unknown. This CDR3 spans 16 amino acids. The V gene lost 4 bases and the J gene lost 0 bases, with 12 bases spanning the gap. Per germline, CDR1 SGHTA and CDR2 FQGNSA. The entry originates in a study of T cells in Graves' hyperthyroidism and ophthalmopathy. General observations from the study: Separation of ophthalmopathy from stable hyperthyroidism was achieved by a 13 V-J model. Researchers found most expanded thyroid clonotypes above 0.001 in blood as well.

Diagnoses used clinical symptoms, serum thyroxine and TRAb, thyroid ultrasound and orbital computed tomography. TCR beta CDR3 sequences were amplified from RNA transcripts. The HTBI primer set was used in a first-round RT-PCR of the TCR CDR3. TCRdb redid the calling of the multiplex PCR reads with MiXCR, one entry per CDR3 protein. The sample gives hundreds of thousands of distinct CDR3 sequences, under 60% of which show up once; approximately 8.2% is in the top ten. The TCR originated in a young woman with Graves' hyperthyroidism. Sequencing was carried out using peripheral blood or thyroid tissue (not recorded which). The gene calls are TRBV7-2 and TRBJ2-2; weak D call: TRBD2 (6 bases). The CDR3 region is CASSSRTNANTGELFF. CDR3 nucleotide sequence: TGTGCCAGCAGCTCCCGGACTAACGCGAACACCGGGGAGCTGTTTTTT. Variable domain in full (rest from reference TRBV7-2 and TRBJ2-2): GAGVSQSPSNKVTEKGKDVELRCDPISGHTALYWYRQSLGQGLEFLIYFQGNSAPDKSGLPSDRFSAERTGGSVSTLTIQRTQQEDSAVYLCASSSRTNANTGELFFGEGSRLTVL.